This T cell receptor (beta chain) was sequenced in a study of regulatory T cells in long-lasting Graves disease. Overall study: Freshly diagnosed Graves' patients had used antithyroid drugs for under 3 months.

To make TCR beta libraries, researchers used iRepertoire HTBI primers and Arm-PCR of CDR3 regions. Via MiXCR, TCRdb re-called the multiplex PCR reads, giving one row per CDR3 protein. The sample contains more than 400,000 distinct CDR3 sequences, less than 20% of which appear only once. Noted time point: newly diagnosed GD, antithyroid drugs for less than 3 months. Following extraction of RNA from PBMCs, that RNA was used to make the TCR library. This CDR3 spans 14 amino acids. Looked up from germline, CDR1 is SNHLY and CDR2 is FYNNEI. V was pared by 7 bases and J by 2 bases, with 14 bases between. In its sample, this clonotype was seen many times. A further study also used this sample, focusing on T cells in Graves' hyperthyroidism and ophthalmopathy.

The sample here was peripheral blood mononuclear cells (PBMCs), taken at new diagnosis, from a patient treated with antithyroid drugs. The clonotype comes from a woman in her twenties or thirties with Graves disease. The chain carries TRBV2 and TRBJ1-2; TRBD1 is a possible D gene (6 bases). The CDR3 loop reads CASNGDTANYGYTF. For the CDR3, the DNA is TGTGCCAGCAATGGGGACACGGCGAACTATGGCTACACCTTC. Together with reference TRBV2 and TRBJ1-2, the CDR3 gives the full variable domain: EPEVTQTPSHQVTQMGQEVILRCVPISNHLYFYWYRQILGQKVEFLVSFYNNEISEKSEIFDDQFSVERPDGSNFTLKIRSTKLEDSAMYFCASNGDTANYGYTFGSGTRLTVV.